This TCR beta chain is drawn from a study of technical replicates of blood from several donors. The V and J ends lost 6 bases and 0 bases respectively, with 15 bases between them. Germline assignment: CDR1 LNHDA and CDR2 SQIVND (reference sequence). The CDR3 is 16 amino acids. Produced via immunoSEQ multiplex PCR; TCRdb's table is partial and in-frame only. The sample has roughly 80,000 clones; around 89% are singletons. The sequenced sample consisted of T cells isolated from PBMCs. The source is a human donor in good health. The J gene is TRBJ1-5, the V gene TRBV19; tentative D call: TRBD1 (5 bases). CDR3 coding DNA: TGTGCCAGTAGCGTAACCGGGACTACTAGCAATCAGCCCCAGCATTTT. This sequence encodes CASSVTGTTSNQPQHF.